A selection of T cell receptor beta chains follows, all from one sample in a study of a mutant IDH1 vaccine in newly diagnosed glioma. Here immunoSEQ multiplex PCR was the method, and the copy in TCRdb shows in-frame clones only, minus some. This sample has tens of thousands of clones, with roughly 85% found just once. The antigens these receptors bind are not known. The sample in question was PBMCs, obtained from a glioma patient whose treatment included an IDH1 peptide vaccine. These TCRs come from a man in his forties or fifties with glioma. Both conserved end residues are part of each CDR3. The D gene is left open where the match is weak. Size values are once, few and many counts, or a class for expanded clones, and some rows have none.

clone_size cdr3_length j_call v_call d_call cdr3_aa cdr3_nt
. 15 TRBJ1-2 TRBV13 . CASSSWDFYNYGYTF TGTGCCAGCAGCTCATGGGACTTCTACAACTATGGCTACACCTTC
few 13 TRBJ1-1 TRBV7-9 . CASSFGRNTEAFF TGTGCCAGCAGCTTCGGGAGGAACACTGAAGCTTTCTTT
. 15 TRBJ2-3 TRBV7-6 TRBD1 CASSSPLDRADTQYF TGTGCCAGCAGCTCGCCCCTCGACAGGGCAGATACGCAGTATTTT
. 17 TRBJ1-1 TRBV5-1 . CASSPSQGRFAHTEAFF TGCGCCAGCAGCCCAAGTCAAGGACGGTTCGCGCACACTGAAGCTTTCTTT
few 14 TRBJ2-7 TRBV5-1 TRBD1 CASSWGQGLGEQYF TGCGCCAGCAGCTGGGGACAGGGTCTGGGCGAGCAGTACTTC
. 15 TRBJ1-2 TRBV6-4 TRBD1 CASSAAGTGRFGYTF TGTGCCAGCAGTGCTGCCGGGACAGGGCGGTTTGGCTACACCTTC
. 14 TRBJ1-1 TRBV6-4 TRBD1 CASRAGQANTEAFF TGTGCCAGCAGGGCCGGACAGGCGAACACTGAAGCTTTCTTT
. 15 TRBJ1-4 TRBV6-1 TRBD1 CASRTGEGLSEKLFF TGTGCCAGCAGAACAGGGGAGGGCCTCAGTGAAAAACTGTTTTTT
. 16 TRBJ2-7 TRBV11-2 TRBD2 CASSTQQREGPYEQYF TGTGCCAGCAGCACACAACAGCGGGAGGGCCCCTACGAGCAGTACTTC
few 13 TRBJ1-5 TRBV5-5 . CASSLVGNQPQHF TGTGCCAGCAGCCTCGTGGGCAATCAGCCCCAGCATTTT
. 19 TRBJ2-7 TRBV18 . CASSRQGGTPGTNSYEQYF TGTGCCAGCTCACGACAAGGAGGGACACCCGGGACTAACTCCTACGAGCAGTACTTC
. 17 TRBJ1-5 TRBV5-5 . CASSLAGQGVSNQPQHF TGTGCCAGCAGCTTGGCAGGGCAGGGAGTCAGCAATCAGCCCCAGCATTTT
few 15 TRBJ1-1 TRBV5-4 . CASSPRGNLNTEAFF TGTGCCAGCAGCCCCAGGGGAAACTTGAACACTGAAGCTTTCTTT
once 15 TRBJ2-1 TRBV7-7 . CASSLEPTSYNEQFF TGTGCCAGCAGCCTCGAGCCGACATCCTACAATGAGCAGTTCTTC
. 14 TRBJ1-2 TRBV11-3 . CASSLGTTSYGYTF TGTGCCAGCAGCTTAGGGACAACATCATATGGCTACACCTTC
. 14 TRBJ2-1 TRBV12-5 . CASGRGQNYNEQFF TGTGCTAGTGGTCGCGGACAAAACTACAATGAGCAGTTCTTC
. 18 TRBJ2-2 TRBV5-1 TRBD1 CASSLDIRTGVFTGELFF TGCGCCAGCAGCTTGGACATCAGGACAGGGGTCTTCACCGGGGAGCTGTTTTTT
. 14 TRBJ1-6 TRBV5-4 . CASSLYAGPSPLHF TGTGCCAGCAGCTTGTATGCAGGGCCCTCACCCCTCCACTTT
once 14 TRBJ1-4 TRBV6-6 TRBD1 CASSKGQGGEKLFF TGTGCCAGCAGCAAAGGACAGGGTGGAGAAAAACTGTTTTTT
. 14 TRBJ2-5 TRBV18 . CASSPRQIQETQYF TGTGCCAGCTCACCGCGGCAGATACAAGAGACCCAGTACTTC
few 14 TRBJ1-5 TRBV19 . CASSNARANQPQHF TGTGCCAGTAGTAATGCCAGGGCGAATCAGCCCCAGCATTTT
. 13 TRBJ1-4 TRBV6-6 . CASGWGKGEKLFF TGTGCCAGCGGATGGGGGAAGGGTGAAAAACTGTTTTTT
. 12 TRBJ1-2 TRBV11-3 TRBD1 CASSWSGTGFTF TGTGCCAGCAGCTGGTCCGGGACAGGGTTTACCTTC
. 15 TRBJ1-1 TRBV6-4 TRBD1 CASSRQGGSNTEAFF TGTGCCAGCAGCCGACAGGGGGGCTCCAACACTGAAGCTTTCTTT
. 12 TRBJ2-7 TRBV7-9 . CASRGQTYEQYF TGTGCCAGCAGGGGACAAACCTACGAGCAGTACTTC
. 16 TRBJ2-7 TRBV5-1 TRBD2 CASSLHTSGGTYEQYF TGCGCCAGCAGCTTGCATACTAGCGGAGGGACCTACGAGCAGTACTTC
. 11 TRBJ2-1 TRBV7-2 . CASSQGGEQFF TGTGCCAGCAGCCAAGGGGGGGAGCAGTTCTTC